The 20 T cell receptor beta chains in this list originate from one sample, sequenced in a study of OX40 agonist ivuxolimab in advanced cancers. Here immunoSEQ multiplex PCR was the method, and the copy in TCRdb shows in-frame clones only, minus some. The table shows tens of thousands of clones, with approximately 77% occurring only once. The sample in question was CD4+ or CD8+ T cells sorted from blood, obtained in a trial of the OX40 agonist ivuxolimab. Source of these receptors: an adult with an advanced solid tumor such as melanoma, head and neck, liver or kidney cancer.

In nucleotides, the CDR3 is TGTGCCAGTAGTAGAATGCCGGGACAGGGCAATTCCGGGGAGCTGTTTTTT. Translating gives CASSRMPGQGNSGELFF. V usage is TRBV19 and J usage is TRBJ2-2; 9 bases agree with TRBD1. Germline trimming cut 4 bases from V and 6 bases from J; bases unmatched to any gene: 12. The CDR3 has 17 amino acids. Germline assignment: CDR1 LNHDA and CDR2 SQIVND (reference sequence).

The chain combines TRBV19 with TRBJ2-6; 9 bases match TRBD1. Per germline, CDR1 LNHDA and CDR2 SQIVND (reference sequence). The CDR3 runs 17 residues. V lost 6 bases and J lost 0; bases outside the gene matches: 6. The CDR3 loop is CASSPGTGSSGANVLTF. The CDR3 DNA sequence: TGTGCCAGTAGCCCCGGGACAGGGAGCTCTGGGGCCAACGTCCTGACTTTC.

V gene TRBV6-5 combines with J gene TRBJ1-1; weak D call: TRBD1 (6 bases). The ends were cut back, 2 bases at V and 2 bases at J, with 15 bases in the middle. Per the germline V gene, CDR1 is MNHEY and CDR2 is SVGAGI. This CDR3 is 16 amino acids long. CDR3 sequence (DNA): TGTGCCAGCAGTTACAGGGGGGAGGAGGAAAACACTGAAGCTTTCTTT. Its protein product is CASSYRGEEENTEAFF.

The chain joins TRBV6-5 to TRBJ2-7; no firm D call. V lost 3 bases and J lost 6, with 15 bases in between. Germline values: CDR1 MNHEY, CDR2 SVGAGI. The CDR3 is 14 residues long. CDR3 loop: CASSYGRDPLEQYF. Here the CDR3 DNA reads TGTGCCAGCAGTTATGGTCGCGACCCCCTCGAGCAGTACTTC.

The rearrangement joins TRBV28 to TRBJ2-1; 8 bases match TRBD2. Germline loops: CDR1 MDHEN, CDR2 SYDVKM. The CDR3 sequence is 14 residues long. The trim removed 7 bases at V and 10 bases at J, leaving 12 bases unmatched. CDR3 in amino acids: CASTIAGLFGEQFF. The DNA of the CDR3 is TGTGCCAGCACAATAGCGGGGTTATTCGGGGAGCAGTTCTTC.

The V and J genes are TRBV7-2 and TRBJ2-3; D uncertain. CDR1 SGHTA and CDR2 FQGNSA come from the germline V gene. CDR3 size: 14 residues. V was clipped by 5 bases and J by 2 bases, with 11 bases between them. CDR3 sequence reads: CASSPLVLTDTQYF. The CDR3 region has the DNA TGTGCCAGCAGCCCGCTAGTACTCACAGATACGCAGTATTTT.

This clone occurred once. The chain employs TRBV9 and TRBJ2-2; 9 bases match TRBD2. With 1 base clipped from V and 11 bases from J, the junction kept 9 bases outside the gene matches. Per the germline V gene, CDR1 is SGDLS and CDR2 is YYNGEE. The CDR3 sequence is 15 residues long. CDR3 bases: TGTGCCAGCAGCGTACTAGCGGGATTCCACCCCGAGCTGTTTTTT. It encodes CASSVLAGFHPELFF.

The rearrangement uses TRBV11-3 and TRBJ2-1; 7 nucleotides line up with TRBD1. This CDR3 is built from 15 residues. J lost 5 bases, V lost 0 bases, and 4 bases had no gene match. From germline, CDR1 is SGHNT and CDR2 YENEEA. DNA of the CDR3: TGTGCCAGCAGCTTAGACCTGGGGACAGACAATGAGCAGTTCTTC. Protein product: CASSLDLGTDNEQFF.

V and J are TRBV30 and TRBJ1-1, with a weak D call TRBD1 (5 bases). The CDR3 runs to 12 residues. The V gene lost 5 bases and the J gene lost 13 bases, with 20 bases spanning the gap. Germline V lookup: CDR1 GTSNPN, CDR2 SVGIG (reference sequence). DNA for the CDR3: TGTGCCTGGGGCCGGGACCCACTTATTGGTTTCTTT. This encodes CAWGRDPLIGFF.

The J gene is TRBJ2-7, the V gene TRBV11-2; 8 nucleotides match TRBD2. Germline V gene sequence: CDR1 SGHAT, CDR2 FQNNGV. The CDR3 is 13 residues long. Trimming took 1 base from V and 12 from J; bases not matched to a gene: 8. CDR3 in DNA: TGTGCCAGCAGCTTAGGGGGAGCGGGAGAGGTGTACTTC. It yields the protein CASSLGGAGEVYF.

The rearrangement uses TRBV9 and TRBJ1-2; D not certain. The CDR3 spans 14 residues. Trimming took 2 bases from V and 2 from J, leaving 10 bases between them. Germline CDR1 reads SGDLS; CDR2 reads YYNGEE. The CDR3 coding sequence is TGTGCCAGCAGCGTGGGTCAGGCGAACTATGGCTACACCTTC. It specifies CASSVGQANYGYTF.

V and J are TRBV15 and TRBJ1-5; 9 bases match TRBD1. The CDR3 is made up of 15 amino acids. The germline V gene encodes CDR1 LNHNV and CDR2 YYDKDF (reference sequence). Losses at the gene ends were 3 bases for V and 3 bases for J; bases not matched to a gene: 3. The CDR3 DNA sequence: TGTGCCACCAGCAGCTGGACAGGGGACAATCAGCCCCAGCATTTT. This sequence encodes CATSSWTGDNQPQHF.

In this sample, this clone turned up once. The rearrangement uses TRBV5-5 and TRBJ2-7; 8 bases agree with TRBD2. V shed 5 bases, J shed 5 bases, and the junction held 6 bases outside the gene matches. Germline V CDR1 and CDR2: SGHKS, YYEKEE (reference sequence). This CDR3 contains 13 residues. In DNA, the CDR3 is TGTGCCAGCAGAACCGGGACTAGAAACGAGCAGTACTTC. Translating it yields CASRTGTRNEQYF.

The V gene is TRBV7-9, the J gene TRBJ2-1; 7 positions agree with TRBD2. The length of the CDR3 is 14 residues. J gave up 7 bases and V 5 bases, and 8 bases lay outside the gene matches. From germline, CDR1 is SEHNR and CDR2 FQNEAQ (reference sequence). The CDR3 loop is CASSIREAGNEQFF. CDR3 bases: TGTGCCAGCAGCATCCGGGAGGCGGGGAATGAGCAGTTCTTC.

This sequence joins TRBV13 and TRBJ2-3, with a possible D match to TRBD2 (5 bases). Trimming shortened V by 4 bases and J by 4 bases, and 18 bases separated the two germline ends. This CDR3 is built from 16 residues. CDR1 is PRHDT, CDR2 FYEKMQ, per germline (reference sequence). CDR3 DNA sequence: TGTGCCAGCAGCTACCCCACTAGTCCAGGCGCAGATACGCAGTATTTT. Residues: CASSYPTSPGADTQYF.

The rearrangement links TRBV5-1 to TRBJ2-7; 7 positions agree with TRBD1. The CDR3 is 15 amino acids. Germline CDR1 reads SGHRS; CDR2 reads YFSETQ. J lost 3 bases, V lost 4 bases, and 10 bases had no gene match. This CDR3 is CASSPLQGLDYEQYF. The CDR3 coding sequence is TGCGCCAGCAGCCCGTTACAGGGGCTGGACTACGAGCAGTACTTC.

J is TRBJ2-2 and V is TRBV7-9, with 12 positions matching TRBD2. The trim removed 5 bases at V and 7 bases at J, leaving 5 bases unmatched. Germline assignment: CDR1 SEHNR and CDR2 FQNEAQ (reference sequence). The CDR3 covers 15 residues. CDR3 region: CASSRLAGVVGELFF. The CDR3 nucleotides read TGTGCCAGCAGCCGACTAGCGGGAGTGGTCGGGGAGCTGTTTTTT.

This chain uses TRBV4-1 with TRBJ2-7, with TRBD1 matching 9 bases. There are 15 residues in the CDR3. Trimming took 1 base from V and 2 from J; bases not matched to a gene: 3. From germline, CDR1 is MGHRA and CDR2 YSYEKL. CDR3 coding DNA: TGCGCCAGCAGCCAAGTACAGGGGGCAACCTACGAGCAGTACTTC. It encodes CASSQVQGATYEQYF.

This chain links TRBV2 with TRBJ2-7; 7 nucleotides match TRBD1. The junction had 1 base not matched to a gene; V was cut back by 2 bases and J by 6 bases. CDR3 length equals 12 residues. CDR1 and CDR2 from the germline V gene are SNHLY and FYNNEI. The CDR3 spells CASSEWTGEQYF. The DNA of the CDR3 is TGTGCCAGCAGTGAATGGACAGGCGAGCAGTACTTC.

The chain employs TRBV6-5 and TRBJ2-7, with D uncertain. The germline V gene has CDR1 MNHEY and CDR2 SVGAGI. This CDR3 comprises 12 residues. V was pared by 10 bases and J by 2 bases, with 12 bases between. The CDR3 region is CATRSGAYEQYF. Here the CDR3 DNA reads TGTGCCACCCGAAGTGGGGCCTACGAGCAGTACTTC.